Each of the 19 T cell receptor beta chains below was sequenced from the same sample in a study of PD-1 blockade in classical Hodgkin lymphoma. Only in-frame clones appear in the TCRdb table, and some are missing; sequencing was by immunoSEQ multiplex PCR. Among 90,000 to 130,000 clones listed, roughly 87% were seen once. Relapses following autologous stem cell transplantation were seen in all patients, with brentuximab vedotin exposure varying. The sample was peripheral blood mononuclear cells (PBMCs), taken before the second cycle of nivolumab. These receptor sequences come from a human donor with classical Hodgkin lymphoma.

The J gene is TRBJ1-5, the V gene TRBV6-1; 8 bases align to TRBD1. The J segment lost 9 bases and the V segment lost 2 bases, leaving 9 bases of the junction unmatched. The CDR3 runs 15 residues. Germline loops: CDR1 MNHNS, CDR2 SASEGT. CDR3 DNA: TGTGCCAGCAGTGAACCCGGACAGGGCGGGGGGCCCCAGCATTTT. Residues: CASSEPGQGGGPQHF.

This chain connects TRBV28 to TRBJ2-3, with TRBD1 matching over 11 bases. In germline, CDR1 is MDHEN, CDR2 SYDVKM. V was clipped by 3 bases and J by 6 bases; unmatched bases: 20. CDR3 length: 20 residues. For the CDR3, the DNA is TGTGCCAGCAGTTTCACGGTTGCGGGACAGGGGGGGACGCAACCGGATACGCAGTATTTT. It specifies CASSFTVAGQGGTQPDTQYF.

The chain uses TRBV9 and TRBJ2-3; 9 nucleotides align to TRBD1. The germline V gene has CDR1 SGDLS and CDR2 YYNGEE. With V trimmed by 3 bases and J by 2 bases, 7 bases remained unmatched. This CDR3 region has 16 residues. CDR3 protein: CASSAAGTGHTDTQYF. CDR3 bases: TGTGCCAGCAGCGCAGCCGGGACAGGGCACACAGATACGCAGTATTTT. The full variable domain, its missing parts supplied by reference TRBV9 and TRBJ2-3, is DSGVTQTPKHLITATGQRVTLRCSPRSGDLSVYWYQQSLDQGLQFLIQYYNGEERAKGNILERFSAQQFPDLHSELNLSSLELGDSALYFCASSAAGTGHTDTQYFGPGTRLTVL.

The rearrangement uses TRBV5-1 and TRBJ2-1, with D uncertain. Germline CDR1 reads SGHRS; CDR2 reads YFSETQ. The CDR3 covers 14 residues. V was trimmed by 0 bases and J by 0 bases, leaving 4 bases between them. CDR3 in amino acids: CASSLASSYNEQFF. CDR3 coding DNA: TGCGCCAGCAGCTTGGCCAGCTCCTACAATGAGCAGTTCTTC.

V is TRBV27 and J is TRBJ1-5, with 8 bases identical to TRBD1. J lost 3 bases, V lost 2 bases, and 6 bases had no gene match. Per germline, CDR1 MNHEY and CDR2 SMNVEV (reference sequence). The CDR3 has 16 amino acids. The CDR3 bases are TGTGCCAGCAGTTTAACGGGGACAGGCAACAATCAGCCCCAGCATTTT. It codes for CASSLTGTGNNQPQHF.

This clone was seen more than once but under ten times. The rearrangement uses TRBV2 and TRBJ1-3; no clear D. In germline, CDR1 is SNHLY, CDR2 FYNNEI. This CDR3 comprises 17 residues. Trimming shortened V by 2 bases and J by 0 bases, and 14 bases separated the two germline ends. The CDR3 here is CASSENFVSGSGNTIYF. CDR3 sequence (DNA): TGTGCCAGCAGTGAAAATTTTGTTTCGGGCTCTGGAAACACCATATATTTT.

The genes are TRBV5-6 and TRBJ2-1; D unresolved. The CDR3 runs to 13 residues. V was cut by 1 base and J by 8 bases, with 10 bases left in between. Germline CDR1 SGHDT, CDR2 YYEEEE. The CDR3 loop is CASSLRRVDEQFF. The CDR3 DNA sequence: TGTGCCAGCAGCTTGAGACGGGTGGATGAGCAGTTCTTC.

CDR3 bases: TGTGCCAGCAGGCCATACGTCAATACGCAGTATTTT. Translation: CASRPYVNTQYF. V usage is TRBV6-1 and J usage is TRBJ2-3, with unresolved D. The CDR3 length is 12 residues. Trimming removed 6 bases at V and 7 bases at J, with 11 bases between. From germline, CDR1 is MNHNS and CDR2 SASEGT.

This rearrangement joins TRBV19 to TRBJ1-5, with D perhaps TRBD1 (6 bases). This CDR3 is built from 15 residues. Germline V lookup: CDR1 LNHDA, CDR2 SQIVND (reference sequence). Trimming pared 4 bases from V and 7 bases from J, leaving 17 bases between. CDR3 region: CASSRPGGAGQPQHF. CDR3 sequence (DNA): TGTGCCAGTAGTAGGCCTGGGGGGGCAGGGCAGCCCCAGCATTTT.

This chain joins TRBV6-6 and TRBJ2-5; 7 bases agree with TRBD1. Trimming took 0 bases from V and 10 from J; bases not matched to a gene: 8. Germline V gene data show CDR1 as MNHNY and CDR2 as SVGAGI (reference sequence). The CDR3 totals 14 residues. This CDR3 is CASSYSPSRQGQYF. DNA of the CDR3: TGTGCCAGCAGTTACTCACCCTCGAGACAGGGCCAGTACTTC.

The chain combines TRBV28 with TRBJ1-1, with unresolved D. V dropped 5 bases and J dropped 11 bases, with 15 bases sitting between them. This CDR3 contains 12 residues. Looked up from germline, CDR1 is MDHEN and CDR2 is SYDVKM. CDR3 bases: TGTGCCAGCAGTCTAAGGGAGGTTGGGGCTTTCTTT. This codes for CASSLREVGAFF.

V gene TRBV18 combines with J gene TRBJ2-1; possibly TRBD2 for D (6 bases). V shed 3 bases and J shed 5 bases, with 14 bases lying between them. The CDR3 contains 15 residues. CDR1 is KGHSH and CDR2 is LQKENI in the germline V gene. The CDR3: CASSPPTRANNEQFF. The CDR3, as DNA: TGTGCCAGCTCACCCCCGACTAGGGCAAACAATGAGCAGTTCTTC.

The chain recombines TRBV11-2 with TRBJ1-1, with a tentative D call TRBD1 (5 bases). The CDR3 sequence is 15 residues long. Looked up from germline, CDR1 is SGHAT and CDR2 is FQNNGV. V shed 4 bases and J shed 4 bases, with 16 bases lying between them. The CDR3 coding sequence is TGTGCCAGCAGCTACCGCCCGGGGGAGGTCACTGAAGCTTTCTTT. This sequence encodes CASSYRPGEVTEAFF. The full variable domain, in which reference TRBV11-2 and TRBJ1-1 provide the parts outside the CDR3, is EAGVAQSPRYKIIEKRQSVAFWCNPISGHATLYWYQQILGQGPKLLIQFQNNGVVDDSQLPKDRFSAERLKGVDSTLKIQPAKLEDSAVYLCASSYRPGEVTEAFFGQGTRLTVV.

The chain carries TRBV25-1 and TRBJ2-1, with D perhaps matching TRBD1 (5 bases). Trimming removed 1 base from V and 4 bases from J, with 8 bases in between. Germline V gene lookup returns CDR1 MGHDK and CDR2 SYGVNS. CDR3 length equals 14 residues. The CDR3 protein is CASSELGQYNEQFF. The CDR3 DNA follows: TGTGCCAGCAGTGAATTGGGGCAGTACAATGAGCAGTTCTTC.

In its sample, this clone was seen once. The V call is TRBV19, the J call TRBJ2-2; D possibly corresponds to TRBD1 (5 bases). The CDR3 has 15 amino acids. Trimming removed 1 base from V and 3 bases from J, with 9 bases in between. Germline V lookup: CDR1 LNHDA, CDR2 SQIVND (reference sequence). This CDR3 reads CASSIVARDTGELFF. The CDR3 DNA sequence: TGTGCCAGTAGTATAGTGGCCAGGGACACCGGGGAGCTGTTTTTT.

The chain uses TRBV7-2 and TRBJ2-3; the D is unclear. This CDR3 region has 14 residues. CDR1 and CDR2 from the germline V gene are SGHTA and FQGNSA. With 3 bases removed from V and 2 bases from J, the gap between germline ends came to 9 bases. CDR3 bases: TGTGCCAGCAGCTTGGGTGGACCCACAGATACGCAGTATTTT. As protein: CASSLGGPTDTQYF.

The chain carries TRBV19 and TRBJ1-5; no firm D call. This CDR3 is 16 amino acids long. With 1 base removed from V and 3 bases from J, the gap between germline ends came to 13 bases. Germline V lookup: CDR1 LNHDA, CDR2 SQIVND (reference sequence). In DNA form, the CDR3 reads TGTGCCAGTAGTATAGTGGGTGGACCCTTCAATCAGCCCCAGCATTTT. Amino acid sequence: CASSIVGGPFNQPQHF.

The chain is built from TRBV28 and TRBJ2-7, with D tentatively TRBD1 or TRBD2 (5 bases each). Germline CDR1 is MDHEN and CDR2 is SYDVKM. This CDR3 region has 14 residues. V was clipped by 4 bases and J by 7 bases, with 17 bases between them. DNA for the CDR3: TGTGCCAGCAGTTCTGGGGGTCCTACGTGGGAGCAGTACTTC. It specifies CASSSGGPTWEQYF.

The chain has TRBV5-6 and TRBJ1-5, with D unclear. The CDR3 loop spans 15 amino acids. Germline loops: CDR1 SGHDT, CDR2 YYEEEE. Between the trimmed V and J ends, which lost 4 bases and 2 bases, there was a span of 13 bases. The CDR3 DNA reads as TGTGCCAGCAGCGCTGAGGGATTAGGCAATCAGCCCCAGCATTTT. This encodes CASSAEGLGNQPQHF. The variable domain in full, with the rest retrieved from reference TRBV5-6 and TRBJ1-5, is DAGVTQSPTHLIKTRGQQVTLRCSPKSGHDTVSWYQQALGQGPQFIFQYYEEEERQRGNFPDRFSGHQFPNYSSELNVNALLLGDSALYLCASSAEGLGNQPQHFGDGTRLSIL.